A selection of T cell receptor beta chains follows, all from one sample in a study of cytomegalovirus exposure and HLA in healthy donors. Data came from immunoSEQ multiplex PCR; TCRdb stores just in-frame clones and leaves some out. This table holds about 160,000 clones, 75% to 80% found once. The sequencing input was PBMCs. The receptor source for this set is a woman aged 40 to 49 in good health and CMV-seronegative. CDR3s include the opening cysteine and the closing phenylalanine or tryptophan. Each record gives: J gene, V gene, clone size, D gene, CDR3 DNA, CDR3 protein. The D gene is left open where the match is weak. Clone size is stated in some rows and not others, as once, few, many or a class when expanded.

TRBJ2-3 TRBV28 . TRBD1 TGTGCCAGCAGAGACAGGGATTGGTCCGGCACAGATACGCAGTATTTT CASRDRDWSGTDTQYF
TRBJ1-1 TRBV28 . TRBD1 TGTGCCAGCAGTATTAGGACAGGGTTATCTGAAGCTTTCTTT CASSIRTGLSEAFF
TRBJ1-5 TRBV21-1 once . TGTGCCAGCAGCAACTCAGGGGACAGGGCCCAGCCCCAGCATTTT CASSNSGDRAQPQHF
TRBJ2-7 TRBV5-1 . TRBD1 TGCGCCAGCAGCTTTGGGCGGGACAGGGGTACCTACGAGCAGTACTTC CASSFGRDRGTYEQYF
TRBJ2-3 TRBV7-3 few . TGTGCCAGCAGCTTAGAGGGATACCCTAGCACAGATACGCAGTATTTT CASSLEGYPSTDTQYF
TRBJ1-1 TRBV28 . . TGTGCCAGCAGCCCGGACAGATACACTGAAGCTTTCTTT CASSPDRYTEAFF
TRBJ2-5 TRBV7-2 . TRBD2 TGTGCCAGCAGCTTTTCCGGCAGGCGGGGGGGGGCGCAGACCCAGTACTTC CASSFSGRRGGAQTQYF
TRBJ1-4 TRBV25-1 once TRBD1 TGTGCCAGCAGTGATAGCAGGGGGCGCGATGAAAAACTGTTTTTT CASSDSRGRDEKLFF
TRBJ1-1 TRBV19 few . TGTGCCAGTAGTATTGGGACACCCAACACTGAAGCTTTCTTT CASSIGTPNTEAFF
TRBJ2-1 TRBV9 . TRBD2 TGTGCCAGCAGCGTTTCTAGCGGGGGGGCCGGTGAGCAGTTCTTC CASSVSSGGAGEQFF
TRBJ2-2 TRBV6-1 few TRBD1 TGTGCCAGCACACGGGACAGGAGGTACACCGGGGAGCTGTTTTTT CASTRDRRYTGELFF
TRBJ2-1 TRBV28 . TRBD2 TGTGCCAGCAGTTGGCGGACTAGCGGGGACTTAGTTAATGAGCAGTTCTTC CASSWRTSGDLVNEQFF
TRBJ1-2 TRBV5-1 few . TGCGCCAGCAGTTGGGGCAGCTATGGCTACACCTTC CASSWGSYGYTF
TRBJ1-5 TRBV4-1 . TRBD1 TGCGCCAGCAGCCAAGCGGGACAGGGGTATCAGCCCCAGCATTTT CASSQAGQGYQPQHF
TRBJ1-4 TRBV5-1 few . TGCGCCAGCAGGTGGGGGGCAACTAATGAAAAACTGTTTTTT CASRWGATNEKLFF
TRBJ1-1 TRBV7-3 . TRBD1 TGTGCCAGCAGTAAGATCCAGGGGGGTGAAGCTTTCTTT CASSKIQGGEAFF
TRBJ2-7 TRBV15 . . TGTGCCACCAGCAGAGGTCACTTCCGGGGAACCTACGAGCAGTACTTC CATSRGHFRGTYEQYF
TRBJ2-6 TRBV11-2 few . TGTGCCAGCAGTAACAGGGCTGGGGCCAACGTCCTGACTTTC CASSNRAGANVLTF
TRBJ1-1 TRBV28 . . TGTGCCAGCAGTCCAGGCGGCAGGGACACTGAAGCTTTCTTT CASSPGGRDTEAFF
TRBJ1-4 TRBV19 . . TGTGCCAGTAGTATGCAGATCCTCACTAATGAAAAACTGTTTTTT CASSMQILTNEKLFF
TRBJ1-6 TRBV28 . . TGTGCCAGCAGTTTACAGGGGACGGGGAATTCACCCCTCCACTTT CASSLQGTGNSPLHF
TRBJ1-1 TRBV19 . . TGTGCCAGTAGTATGGTCCCCCCGCAGGAAGCTTTCTTT CASSMVPPQEAFF
TRBJ1-1 TRBV9 . . TGTGCCAGCAGCGTAGATGCGTGGACTGAAGCTTTCTTT CASSVDAWTEAFF
TRBJ2-3 TRBV19 once TRBD1 TGTGCCAGTAGTGAAAGGGGGCACACAGATACGCAGTATTTT CASSERGHTDTQYF
TRBJ2-1 TRBV2 . . TGTGCCAGCAGTAAATCCGGGACAAACAATGAGCAGTTCTTC CASSKSGTNNEQFF
TRBJ1-1 TRBV10-3 few TRBD1 TGTGCCATCAGTGCAGCAGGGGGGACTGAAGCTTTCTTT CAISAAGGTEAFF
TRBJ2-5 TRBV5-1 . . TGCGCCAGCAGCCTGATGACAGGAAGGGAGACCCAGTACTTC CASSLMTGRETQYF
TRBJ2-5 TRBV5-1 . . TGCGCCAGCAGCTTGTTTTCCCCGACAGGAGAGACCCAGTACTTC CASSLFSPTGETQYF
TRBJ2-2 TRBV28 few . TGTGCCAGCAGTTTAATTTGGCAGGGGGGAAACACCGGGGAGCTGTTTTTT CASSLIWQGGNTGELFF
TRBJ1-1 TRBV28 . . TGTGCCAGCAGGCGAGGAGGGGCTAGCACTGAAGCTTTCTTT CASRRGGASTEAFF
TRBJ2-7 TRBV28 . TRBD1 TGTGCCAGCACCCCAGCGGGGACAGGGGGCGAAGGCCACGAGCAGTACTTC CASTPAGTGGEGHEQYF
TRBJ1-1 TRBV18 . . TGTGCCAGCTCACCCCCATCGACAGGCGACACTGAAGCTTTCTTT CASSPPSTGDTEAFF
TRBJ2-1 TRBV5-1 . TRBD2 TGCGCCAGCAGCACGGACAGTCGAACCGGGACTAGCAGAAACAATGAGCAGTTCTTC CASSTDSRTGTSRNNEQFF
TRBJ2-5 TRBV4-1 . . TGCGCCAGCAGCCAAGAGGGGGCAGGGGTCGGGACCCAGTACTTC CASSQEGAGVGTQYF
TRBJ1-5 TRBV2 . TRBD1 TGTGCCAGCACCAGAACAGGGGGCAATCAGCCCCAGCATTTT CASTRTGGNQPQHF
TRBJ2-1 TRBV10-3 . TRBD2 TGTGCCATCAGCCCCCCAGCGGGGGGGCGGAATGAGCAGTTCTTC CAISPPAGGRNEQFF